Listed below are T cell receptor beta chains from one sample, sequenced in a study of T cells in Graves' hyperthyroidism and ophthalmopathy. TCRdb re-derived calls from the multiplex PCR reads in MiXCR, one entry per CDR3 protein. The data show 500,000 to 750,000 distinct CDR3 sequences, about 14% seen once. Input material: blood. The receptors come from a woman between 18 and 30 years old with Graves' ophthalmopathy. CDR3s include the opening cysteine and the closing phenylalanine or tryptophan. The D gene is left open where the match is weak. For some rows the clone size is stated as once, few or many, or as a class when expanded; others skip it.

CDR3 protein: CASSYSGTGINEQFF
CDR3 DNA: TGTGCCAGCAGTTACTCGGGGACGGGGATCAATGAGCAGTTCTTC
V gene: TRBV6-6
D gene: .
clone size: many
J gene: TRBJ2-1

CDR3 protein: CSAAGDGTDTQYF
CDR3 DNA: TGCAGTGCTGCGGGAGACGGCACAGATACGCAGTATTTT
V gene: TRBV20-1
D gene: TRBD2
clone size: many
J gene: TRBJ2-3

CDR3 protein: CATSAAGYHEQYF
CDR3 DNA: TGTGCCACCAGCGCCGCCGGGTACCACGAGCAGTACTTC
V gene: TRBV24-1
D gene: .
clone size: many
J gene: TRBJ2-7

CDR3 protein: CAISELVPPNEQFF
CDR3 DNA: TGTGCCATCAGTGAGCTAGTTCCCCCCAATGAGCAGTTCTTC
V gene: TRBV10-3
D gene: .
clone size: many
J gene: TRBJ2-1

CDR3 protein: CASSFPGGTEAFF
CDR3 DNA: TGTGCCAGCAGTTTCCCGGGAGGTACTGAAGCTTTCTTT
V gene: TRBV27
D gene: .
clone size: many
J gene: TRBJ1-1

CDR3 protein: CAWSVDRAVEQYF
CDR3 DNA: TGTGCCTGGAGTGTAGATAGGGCAGTCGAGCAGTACTTC
V gene: TRBV30
D gene: .
clone size: many
J gene: TRBJ2-7

CDR3 protein: CSVEGTDTQYF
CDR3 DNA: TGCAGTGTAGAGGGGACAGATACGCAGTATTTT
V gene: TRBV20-1
D gene: .
clone size: .
J gene: TRBJ2-3

CDR3 protein: CASSSGVGEKLFF
CDR3 DNA: TGTGCCAGCAGTTCAGGGGTGGGTGAAAAACTGTTTTTT
V gene: TRBV12-3/TRBV12-4
D gene: .
clone size: many
J gene: TRBJ1-4

CDR3 protein: CASRLGGEDTQYF
CDR3 DNA: TGTGCCAGCAGACTTGGGGGGGAAGATACGCAGTATTTT
V gene: TRBV27
D gene: TRBD2
clone size: many
J gene: TRBJ2-3

CDR3 protein: CSARGGGDSNQPQHF
CDR3 DNA: TGCAGTGCTAGGGGGGGGGGGGATAGCAATCAGCCCCAGCATTTT
V gene: TRBV20-1
D gene: .
clone size: .
J gene: TRBJ1-5

CDR3 protein: CASSVGLTGVYTEAFF
CDR3 DNA: TGTGCCAGCAGCGTAGGGCTGACAGGGGTCTACACTGAAGCTTTCTTT
V gene: TRBV9
D gene: TRBD1
clone size: many
J gene: TRBJ1-1

CDR3 protein: CASSSLLAGGLYEQFF
CDR3 DNA: TGTGCCAGCAGTTCCTTACTAGCGGGAGGTCTATATGAGCAGTTCTTC
V gene: TRBV28
D gene: TRBD2
clone size: many
J gene: TRBJ2-1

CDR3 protein: CASSVSPRDSNPYEQYF
CDR3 DNA: TGTGCCAGCAGCGTAAGCCCCCGGGACTCCAACCCCTACGAGCAGTACTTC
V gene: TRBV9
D gene: .
clone size: few
J gene: TRBJ2-7

CDR3 protein: CASSTHRDRETQYF
CDR3 DNA: TGTGCCAGTAGTACTCACAGGGACCGAGAGACCCAGTACTTC
V gene: TRBV19
D gene: .
clone size: many
J gene: TRBJ2-5

CDR3 protein: CASSSTGGLTEAFF
CDR3 DNA: TGTGCCAGCAGTTCGACAGGGGGTTTGACTGAAGCTTTCTTT
V gene: TRBV28
D gene: TRBD1
clone size: many
J gene: TRBJ1-1

CDR3 protein: CASSYSGQDTQYF
CDR3 DNA: TGTGCCAGCAGTTACTCGGGTCAAGATACGCAGTATTTT
V gene: TRBV6-5
D gene: .
clone size: .
J gene: TRBJ2-3

CDR3 protein: CASSLGTEKGPQHF
CDR3 DNA: TGTGCCAGCAGTTTAGGGACAGAGAAAGGGCCCCAGCATTTT
V gene: TRBV12-3/TRBV12-4
D gene: .
clone size: .
J gene: TRBJ1-5

CDR3 protein: CAWSWGRAQQFF
CDR3 DNA: TGTGCCTGGAGTTGGGGTAGGGCTCAGCAGTTCTTC
V gene: TRBV30
D gene: .
clone size: many
J gene: TRBJ2-1

CDR3 protein: CATSDLVAGSNGEQFF
CDR3 DNA: TGTGCCACCAGTGATCTAGTAGCGGGATCGAACGGTGAGCAGTTCTTC
V gene: TRBV24-1
D gene: TRBD2
clone size: many
J gene: TRBJ2-1

CDR3 protein: CSADDRDSNERLQETQYF
CDR3 DNA: TGCAGTGCCGACGACCGGGACAGCAATGAGCGGCTCCAAGAGACCCAGTACTTC
V gene: TRBV20-1
D gene: TRBD1
clone size: many
J gene: TRBJ2-5

CDR3 protein: CASSSWRVFSGNTIYF
CDR3 DNA: TGTGCCAGCAGCTCATGGAGGGTCTTCTCTGGAAACACCATATATTTT
V gene: TRBV12-3/TRBV12-4
D gene: .
clone size: many
J gene: TRBJ1-3

CDR3 protein: CASSPRTGTGLTEAFF
CDR3 DNA: TGCGCCAGCAGCCCCCGGACCGGGACAGGGCTCACTGAAGCTTTCTTT
V gene: TRBV4-1
D gene: TRBD1
clone size: .
J gene: TRBJ1-1